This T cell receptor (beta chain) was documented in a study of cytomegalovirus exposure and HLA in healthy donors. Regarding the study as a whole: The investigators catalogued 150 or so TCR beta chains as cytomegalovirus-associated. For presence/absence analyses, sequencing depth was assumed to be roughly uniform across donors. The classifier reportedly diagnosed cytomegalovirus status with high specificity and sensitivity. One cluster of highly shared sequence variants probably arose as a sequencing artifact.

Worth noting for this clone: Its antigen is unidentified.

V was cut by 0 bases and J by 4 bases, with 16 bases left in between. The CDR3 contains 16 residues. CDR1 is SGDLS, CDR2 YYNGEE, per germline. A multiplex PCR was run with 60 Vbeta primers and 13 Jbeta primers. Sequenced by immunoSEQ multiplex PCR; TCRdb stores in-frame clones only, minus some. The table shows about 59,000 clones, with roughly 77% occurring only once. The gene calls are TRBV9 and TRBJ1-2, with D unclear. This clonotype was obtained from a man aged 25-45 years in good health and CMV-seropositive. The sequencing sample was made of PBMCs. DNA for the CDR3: TGTGCCAGCAGCGTAGGATTTCGATCAGGCACCTATGGCTACACCTTC. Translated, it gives CASSVGFRSGTYGYTF.